Presented here are 15 T cell receptor beta chains from one specimen sequenced in a study of vaccination and CD4 T cells after COVID-19. These receptors' targets are unknown. Sequenced with the Oncomine TCR Beta short-read assay was DNA taken from cultured CD4+ T cells. TCRdb reprocessed the PCR reads with MiXCR, giving one entry per CDR3 protein. The data contain 4,200 or so distinct CDR3 sequences, more than 65% of them singletons. As to treatment: roughly 10-day PBMC culture with coronavirus spike peptide pools or control peptides (ViraFEST assay). The sequenced sample consisted of CD4+ T cells from blood, cultured in vitro. The source of these receptors is a human donor who had recovered from COVID-19.

V gene TRBV20-1 combines with J gene TRBJ2-3, with a possible D match to TRBD2 (7 bases). Between the trimmed V and J ends, which lost 5 bases and 5 bases, there was a span of 26 bases. The germline V gene encodes CDR1 DFQATT and CDR2 SNEGSKA (reference sequence). CDR3 length: 17 residues. CDR3 sequence: CSALGSQGSPGGDTQYF. In DNA, the CDR3 is TGCAGTGCTCTAGGGTCCCAGGGGAGCCCGGGAGGAGATACGCAGTATTTT.

This chain connects TRBV20-1 to TRBJ1-1, with a weak D call TRBD1 (5 bases). This CDR3 spans 14 amino acids. Germline CDR1 reads DFQATT; CDR2 reads SNEGSKA (reference sequence). Deletions cut 0 bases from V and 6 bases from J, with 14 bases between. The CDR3 is CSAREGAGRAEAFF. The CDR3 DNA reads as TGCAGTGCTAGAGAGGGTGCAGGGCGGGCTGAAGCTTTCTTT.

The rearrangement joins TRBV7-2 to TRBJ2-7; a possible D gene is TRBD2 (6 bases). The CDR3 is 15 amino acids. Trimming left V 1 base short and J 5 bases short, with 15 bases between. CDR1 and CDR2 (germline): SGHTA, FQGNSA. CDR3 in amino acids: CASSLGAGPTNEQYF. CDR3 nucleotides: TGTGCCAGCAGCTTAGGGGCGGGGCCTACTAACGAGCAGTACTTC.

The chain couples TRBV5-4 to TRBJ1-1, with D perhaps TRBD1 (6 bases). Germline V gene sequence: CDR1 SGHNT, CDR2 YYREEE (reference sequence). V shed 0 bases and J shed 1 base, with 10 bases lying between them. The CDR3 spans 15 residues. The CDR3 nucleotides read TGTGCCAGCAGCTTGGAGGGGGAGGGGAACACTGAAGCTTTCTTT. Protein: CASSLEGEGNTEAFF.

J is TRBJ1-1 and V is TRBV28; tentatively, D is TRBD1 (6 bases). Trimming pared 3 bases from V and 1 base from J, leaving 15 bases between. Germline values: CDR1 MDHEN, CDR2 SYDVKM. The CDR3 contains 16 residues. In DNA form, the CDR3 reads TGTGCCAGCAGTTTGGCCACAGGAGGGGGGAACACTGAAGCTTTCTTT. Its protein product is CASSLATGGGNTEAFF.

The CDR3 region has the DNA TGTGCCAGCAGCCTCATTGGGACAGAAGAGACCCAGTACTTC. Translation gives CASSLIGTEETQYF. The V gene is TRBV25-1, the J gene TRBJ2-5; 7 bases fit TRBD1. Looked up from germline, CDR1 is MGHDK and CDR2 is SYGVNS. The CDR3 runs 14 residues. V lost 6 bases to trimming and J lost 3 bases; unmatched junction nucleotides: 7.

The chain has TRBV7-3 and TRBJ1-1; D may be TRBD1 (5 bases). Germline V CDR1 and CDR2: SGHTA, FQGTGA. The CDR3 contains 14 residues. V lost 3 bases to trimming and J lost 5 bases, with 13 bases between them. The CDR3 protein is CASSFSPGRTEAFF. The CDR3 nucleotides are TGTGCCAGCAGCTTCTCCCCAGGGAGGACTGAAGCTTTCTTT.

This chain connects TRBV10-1 to TRBJ1-2, with 9 positions matching TRBD1. Trimming took 3 bases from V and 5 from J; bases not matched to a gene: 7. The CDR3 length is 15 residues. Germline V lookup: CDR1 WNHNN, CDR2 SYGVQD (reference sequence). The CDR3 nucleotides are TGCGCCAGCAGTGATGTTACAGGGGGCTGGTATGGCTACACCTTC. Protein sequence: CASSDVTGGWYGYTF.

This chain uses TRBV20-1 with TRBJ2-7; tentative D call: TRBD2 (6 bases). The CDR3 is made up of 14 amino acids. Per germline, CDR1 DFQATT and CDR2 SNEGSKA (reference sequence). Trimming removed 1 base from V and 2 bases from J, with 12 bases in between. CDR3 sequence: CSARAADYTYEQYF. The DNA for the CDR3 is TGCAGTGCTAGAGCGGCGGACTATACCTACGAGCAGTACTTC.

V usage is TRBV19 and J usage is TRBJ2-7; possibly TRBD2 for D (6 bases). The CDR3 covers 15 residues. V was clipped by 9 bases and J by 0 bases, with 18 bases between them. Germline CDR1 is LNHDA and CDR2 is SQIVND (reference sequence). The CDR3 nucleotides read TGTGCCAGCAGCTTAGTAGCGGTAAGCTCCTACGAGCAGTACTTC. Its translation: CASSLVAVSSYEQYF.

The chain carries TRBV6-1 and TRBJ2-3; 7 nucleotides match TRBD2. Germline-derived CDR1 and CDR2 are MNHNS and SASEGT. J was trimmed by 7 bases and V by 4 bases; bases with no gene match: 8. The CDR3 spans 14 residues. CDR3 sequence: CASSVNRDYNTQYF. The CDR3 DNA is TGTGCCAGCAGTGTAAACCGGGACTATAATACGCAGTATTTT.

V gene TRBV2 combines with J gene TRBJ1-1, with D hard to call. Trimming pared 8 bases from V and 4 bases from J, leaving 14 bases between. Per the germline V gene, CDR1 is SNHLY and CDR2 is FYNNEI. The CDR3 contains 13 residues. CDR3 nucleotides: TGTGCCAGCCGGCCGACAAGTCTCACTGAAGCTTTCTTT. This encodes CASRPTSLTEAFF.

By sample share, this clonotype is large. This chain uses TRBV27 with TRBJ2-7, with D perhaps TRBD1 (5 bases). V lost 2 bases, J lost 6 bases, and 5 bases lay in between. From germline, CDR1 is MNHEY and CDR2 SMNVEV (reference sequence). The CDR3 has 11 amino acids. The CDR3 region has the DNA TGTGCCAGCAGTTTAAGGGGCGAGCAGTACTTC. Translating gives CASSLRGEQYF.

This chain uses TRBV6-2 or TRBV6-3 with TRBJ2-6; 9 bases line up with TRBD1. Germline lookup yields CDR1 MNHEY and CDR2 SVGEGT. V lost 5 bases, J lost 1 base, and 6 bases stayed unmatched. The CDR3 has 17 residues. The DNA for the CDR3 is TGTGCCAGCAGTAGGAGCGGGACAGGGTCTGGGGCCAACGTCCTGACTTTC. This encodes CASSRSGTGSGANVLTF.

The chain couples TRBV15 to TRBJ1-6, with 8 nucleotides matching TRBD1. The length of the CDR3 is 15 residues. Trimming at V came to 4 bases and at J to 9 bases, leaving 8 bases not matched to a gene. Germline lookup yields CDR1 LNHNV and CDR2 YYDKDF (reference sequence). This chain's CDR3 is CATSNDRGGSSPLHF. CDR3 nucleotides: TGTGCCACCAGCAACGACAGGGGAGGAAGTTCACCCCTCCACTTT.